This TCR beta chain was sequenced for a study of blood T cell repertoires in COVID-19. Study-level information: Researchers got acute and convalescent COVID-19 samples from the United States, Italy and Spain.

Seattle researchers signed up patients amid active infection and tracked them longitudinally. The length of the CDR3 is 15 residues. Germline V gene sequence: CDR1 SGHVS, CDR2 FQNEAQ. J lost 0 bases, V lost 3 bases, and 4 bases had no gene match. Per the authors' pipeline: Estimation of nucleated cell counts was performed using reference gene primer amplification. Assay used: immunoSEQ multiplex PCR; TCRdb lists only in-frame clones, some missing. D and trimming come from the DNA, and the V and J calls and clone size come from that table. This sample carries 200,000 to 300,000 clones, more than 75% of them seen once, and the ten largest clones take about 5.4%.

The sequenced sample consisted of peripheral blood. The chain couples TRBV7-8 to TRBJ1-1, with 7 bases fitting TRBD1. The sequence was obtained from a woman aged 80 or older with COVID-19, enrolled during active disease. CDR3 DNA sequence: TGTGCCAGCAGCTTTATGACAGGGATGAACACTGAAGCTTTCTTT. It encodes CASSFMTGMNTEAFF.